The 21 T cell receptor beta chains below were found in one sample sequenced in a study of blood T cell repertoires in COVID-19. TCRdb's table, derived via immunoSEQ multiplex PCR, lists solely in-frame clones and lacks some. The data contain a few hundred thousand clones, around 87% of them seen just once; the ten biggest clones take up less than 11%. Sequenced material: peripheral blood. The receptors shown here come from a woman between 25 and 40 years old with COVID-19, enrolled during active disease.

The chain is built from TRBV4-1 and TRBJ2-3; 7 positions agree with TRBD2. Germline V lookup: CDR1 MGHRA, CDR2 YSYEKL. This CDR3 has 16 residues. Unmatched junction bases numbered 8, after V lost 1 base and J lost 4 bases. The CDR3 nucleotides are TGCGCCAGCAGCCAAGGAGGGAGGGGTCGCGCAGATACGCAGTATTTT. It yields the protein CASSQGGRGRADTQYF.

This chain uses TRBV28 with TRBJ2-1; D remains ambiguous. The CDR3 contains 12 residues. In germline, CDR1 is MDHEN, CDR2 SYDVKM. V lost 6 bases, J lost 8 bases, and 11 bases lay in between. Here the CDR3 DNA reads TGTGCCAGCAGCTCACGAGGCCATGAGCAGTTCTTC. Amino acid sequence: CASSSRGHEQFF.

The chain joins TRBV2 to TRBJ1-1; possibly TRBD1 for D (5 bases). Germline loops: CDR1 SNHLY, CDR2 FYNNEI. This CDR3 contains 14 residues. V was cut by 8 bases and J by 1 base, with 14 bases left in between. The CDR3 nucleotides read TGTGCCAGCTCAAGTGGGGGGAGGAACACTGAAGCTTTCTTT. Protein sequence: CASSSGGRNTEAFF.

DNA for the CDR3: TGTGCCAGCAGACGGCGCGGGGGGGAGGTTGGCTACACCTTC. Translated, it gives CASRRRGGEVGYTF. The chain joins TRBV5-4 to TRBJ1-2; the D gene is possibly TRBD1 (5 bases). Trimming removed 5 bases at V and 7 bases at J, with 18 bases between. CDR1 is SGHNT, CDR2 YYREEE, per germline (reference sequence). This CDR3 comprises 14 residues.

The rearrangement joins TRBV11-2 to TRBJ2-3; D might be TRBD1 (6 bases). The V gene lost 5 bases and the J gene lost 1 base, with 16 bases spanning the gap. The length of the CDR3 is 16 residues. The germline V gene has CDR1 SGHAT and CDR2 FQNNGV. The CDR3 protein is CASSLTGSWGTDTQYF. CDR3 DNA sequence: TGTGCCAGCAGCCTCACAGGGAGTTGGGGCACAGATACGCAGTATTTT.

This clone was found once. Given a much more abundant clone one base away, this may be a read error. The chain links TRBV7-3 to TRBJ1-5, with a tentative D call TRBD1 (5 bases). Trimming cost V 2 bases and J 4 bases, with 6 bases left between them. This CDR3 is built from 13 residues. CDR1 and CDR2 (germline): SGHTA, FQGTGA. CDR3: CASSLDRNQPQHF. CDR3 sequence (DNA): TGTGCCAGCAGCTTAGACAGAAATCAGCCCCAGCATTTT.

The chain links TRBV5-4 to TRBJ2-1; 10 bases match TRBD2. Germline-derived CDR1 and CDR2 are SGHNT and YYREEE (reference sequence). CDR3 length: 15 amino acids. J gave up 7 bases and V 0 bases, and 4 bases lay outside the gene matches. DNA for the CDR3: TGTGCCAGCAGCTTGGAAACTAGCGGGATGAATGAGCAGTTCTTC. Amino acids: CASSLETSGMNEQFF. The variable domain in full, with the rest retrieved from reference TRBV5-4 and TRBJ2-1, is ETGVTQSPTHLIKTRGQQVTLRCSSQSGHNTVSWYQQALGQGPQFIFQYYREEENGRGNFPPRFSGLQFPNYSSELNVNALELDDSALYLCASSLETSGMNEQFFGPGTRLTVL.

Points on this clone: Distinct nucleotide sequences in the sample also encode this CDR3. V is TRBV7-2 and J is TRBJ1-5, with TRBD1 as a possible D gene (6 bases). Germline CDR1 SGHTA, CDR2 FQGNSA. Trimming pared 9 bases from V and 4 bases from J, leaving 16 bases between. The CDR3 covers 14 residues. The CDR3 is CASSPGHLNQPQHF. The CDR3 DNA is TGTGCCAGTAGCCCGGGACATCTTAATCAGCCCCAGCATTTT.

This rearrangement joins TRBV6-5 to TRBJ2-1; no reliable D call. The CDR3 covers 15 residues. V dropped 1 base and J dropped 4 bases, with 11 bases sitting between them. Germline CDR1 MNHEY, CDR2 SVGAGI. In DNA form, the CDR3 reads TGTGCCAGCAGTTACTTATCGTCTAAATACAATGAGCAGTTCTTC. Residues: CASSYLSSKYNEQFF.

The chain recombines TRBV2 with TRBJ2-1; a weak D match, TRBD2 (5 bases). Trimming removed 7 bases at V and 1 base at J, with 11 bases between. In germline, CDR1 is SNHLY, CDR2 FYNNEI. The CDR3 is 14 amino acids. The DNA for the CDR3 is TGTGCCAGCAACTTGGGAGCTTCCTACAATGAGCAGTTCTTC. Its protein is CASNLGASYNEQFF.

This CDR3 reads CASSGDRGRPRSPLHF. The CDR3 DNA follows: TGCGCCAGCAGCGGGGACAGGGGGCGGCCGAGGTCACCCCTCCACTTT. J is TRBJ1-6 and V is TRBV5-1; 12 bases line up with TRBD1. The V and J ends lost 4 bases and 10 bases, in that order; junction bases with no gene match: 9. This CDR3 has 16 amino acids. Germline V lookup: CDR1 SGHRS, CDR2 YFSETQ.

This chain uses TRBV6-6 with TRBJ2-5; D is unclear. CDR1 is MNHNY and CDR2 is SVGAGI in the germline V gene (reference sequence). This CDR3 comprises 14 residues. V was shortened by 4 bases and J by 1 base, with 10 bases between the two germline ends. The CDR3 reads CASSSRLTQETQYF. The DNA for the CDR3 is TGTGCCAGCAGTTCCCGACTCACCCAAGAGACCCAGTACTTC.

This chain joins TRBV6-2 or TRBV6-3 and TRBJ1-5, with D possibly TRBD1 on 5 matching bases. Trimming left V 5 bases short and J 7 bases short, with 12 bases between. The CDR3 totals 13 residues. Germline V gives CDR1 MNHEY, CDR2 SVGEGT. This CDR3 is CASSRDFSQPQHF. The DNA of the CDR3 is TGTGCCAGCAGTAGGGACTTTTCGCAGCCCCAGCATTTT.

The CDR3 DNA reads TGCAGCGCCATCATAGTGGCGGGAGAGACCCAGTACTTC. It encodes CSAIIVAGETQYF. V gene TRBV29-1 combines with J gene TRBJ2-5; D might be TRBD2 (5 bases). Trimming took 7 bases from V and 4 from J, leaving 16 bases between them. Germline loops: CDR1 SQVTM, CDR2 ANQGSEA. The CDR3 runs 13 residues.

The genes are TRBV9 and TRBJ1-1, with D unresolved. V lost 5 bases to trimming and J lost 1 base, with 9 bases between them. CDR1 is SGDLS and CDR2 is YYNGEE in the germline V gene. The CDR3 consists of 13 residues. The CDR3 bases are TGTGCCAGCAGGAGGATCCGGAACACTGAAGCTTTCTTT. It translates to CASRRIRNTEAFF.

The chain recombines TRBV7-8 with TRBJ1-1, with unresolved D. CDR3 length equals 12 residues. V was trimmed by 4 bases and J by 7 bases, leaving 10 bases between them. CDR1 and CDR2 from the germline V gene are SGHVS and FQNEAQ. The CDR3 nucleotides are TGTGCCAGCAGCTCCCCACGGGATGAAGCTTTCTTT. This translates into CASSSPRDEAFF.

The rearrangement uses TRBV6-5 and TRBJ1-2; 7 bases fit TRBD1. Trimming took 6 bases from V and 2 from J; bases not matched to a gene: 9. From germline, CDR1 is MNHEY and CDR2 SVGAGI. This CDR3 is 15 amino acids long. The CDR3 DNA reads TGTGCCAGCAGGCCCACAGGGGCTGGCAACTATGGCTACACCTTC. Residues: CASRPTGAGNYGYTF.

V usage is TRBV7-2 and J usage is TRBJ1-2; TRBD1 matches 9 bases. Unmatched junction bases numbered 13, after V lost 6 bases and J lost 8 bases. Germline CDR1 is SGHTA and CDR2 is FQGNSA. The CDR3 covers 15 residues. The CDR3 spells CASSLHTGTGSGYTF. CDR3 DNA: TGTGCCAGCAGTTTACATACCGGGACAGGGTCGGGCTACACCTTC.

This chain uses TRBV28 with TRBJ1-5; D is possibly TRBD1 (5 bases). CDR1 and CDR2 (germline): MDHEN, SYDVKM. The V end was cut by 5 bases, the J end by 7 bases, with 9 bases between. This CDR3 comprises 12 residues. The CDR3 DNA sequence: TGTGCCAGCAGTGGGGGGTGGCAGCCCCAGCATTTT. It encodes CASSGGWQPQHF.

The chain has TRBV28 and TRBJ2-1; 10 bases align to TRBD1. Trimming removed 6 bases from V and 8 bases from J; junction bases left unmatched: 13. The CDR3 is 16 amino acids. CDR1 is MDHEN and CDR2 is SYDVKM in the germline V gene. The CDR3: CASRLFRDRGLDEQFF. CDR3 sequence (DNA): TGTGCCAGCAGACTCTTCCGGGACAGGGGACTCGATGAGCAGTTCTTC.

This chain links TRBV6-6 with TRBJ2-7; 10 bases fit TRBD1. The CDR3 length is 16 residues. V was pared by 6 bases and J by 6 bases, with 14 bases of the junction left unmatched. From germline, CDR1 is MNHNY and CDR2 SVGAGI (reference sequence). The CDR3 region is CASSRRQGAGYGEQYF. CDR3 in DNA: TGTGCCAGCAGCCGCAGACAGGGGGCGGGATATGGCGAGCAGTACTTC.